The 15 T cell receptor beta chains below were found in one sample sequenced in a study of T cell changes during pregnancy in multiple sclerosis. Clones were read by immunoSEQ multiplex PCR, and TCRdb kept only the in-frame ones, dropping some. Among tens of thousands of clones, 84% were seen once, and the ten largest hold around 0.7%. This material consisted of CD4+ T cells from peripheral blood mononuclear cells, taken before pregnancy. The source of these receptors is a female donor with multiple sclerosis, enrolled in a pregnancy study.

V and J are TRBV6-1 and TRBJ2-3, with 9 bases fitting TRBD2. The junction had 4 bases not matched to a gene; V was cut back by 2 bases and J by 4 bases. The CDR3 spans 15 residues. Germline CDR1 MNHNS, CDR2 SASEGT. DNA for the CDR3: TGTGCCAGCAGTGAACTAGCGGGGATGTCAGATACGCAGTATTTT. Its protein is CASSELAGMSDTQYF.

V gene TRBV21-1 combines with J gene TRBJ1-2; the table's D call, TRBD1, has no DNA check behind it. TRBV21-1 is a known pseudogene. The CDR3 sequence is 10 residues long. The CDR3 DNA sequence: TGTGCCAGCAGGTCCATTGGCTACACCTTC. Translated: CASRSIGYTF.

The table lists this clone with a count of one. The chain employs TRBV6-5 and TRBJ1-1; D possibly corresponds to TRBD1 (6 bases). Germline V gene sequence: CDR1 MNHEY, CDR2 SVGAGI. This CDR3 spans 15 amino acids. V shed 4 bases and J shed 5 bases, with 17 bases lying between them. CDR3 sequence: CASSSITGMTTEAFF. DNA for the CDR3: TGTGCCAGCAGTTCCATTACAGGGATGACGACTGAAGCTTTCTTT.

V gene TRBV9 combines with J gene TRBJ2-1, with D perhaps matching TRBD1 (6 bases). CDR3 length: 14 amino acids. From germline, CDR1 is SGDLS and CDR2 YYNGEE. Deletions cut 2 bases from V and 4 bases from J, with 10 bases between. In DNA, the CDR3 is TGTGCCAGCAGCGTCGGGGACACATACAATGAGCAGTTCTTC. Its protein is CASSVGDTYNEQFF.

The V gene is TRBV11-2, the J gene TRBJ2-7; D is unclear. CDR1 is SGHAT and CDR2 is FQNNGV in the germline V gene. CDR3 length: 15 amino acids. The germline V and J ends were trimmed by 5 bases and 5 bases, with 19 bases remaining between them. Here the CDR3 DNA reads TGTGCCAGCAGCCCCCGTTCATCCCAACACGACGAGCAGTACTTC. Translated, it gives CASSPRSSQHDEQYF.

The chain recombines TRBV6-1 with TRBJ2-3; D not certain. The CDR3 has 11 amino acids. Trimming shortened V by 6 bases and J by 4 bases, and 5 bases separated the two germline ends. CDR1 is MNHNS and CDR2 is SASEGT in the germline V gene. The CDR3 loop reads CASSPADTQYF. The CDR3 coding sequence is TGTGCCAGCAGCCCAGCAGATACGCAGTATTTT.

The rearrangement uses TRBV7-9 and TRBJ1-1; TRBD1 matches at 8 bases. Trimming cost V 4 bases and J 8 bases; bases outside gene matches: 3. Germline lookup yields CDR1 SEHNR and CDR2 FQNEAQ (reference sequence). CDR3 length equals 12 residues. This CDR3 is CASSSRQGEAFF. The DNA for the CDR3 is TGTGCCAGCAGCTCGCGACAGGGGGAAGCTTTCTTT.

The chain has TRBV6-1 and TRBJ1-6, with D possibly matching TRBD1 (6 bases). Trimming took off 4 bases at V and 0 bases at J, with 10 bases between the two ends. The germline V gene has CDR1 MNHNS and CDR2 SASEGT. The CDR3 consists of 16 residues. The CDR3 DNA sequence: TGTGCCAGCAGTGCCGACAGGAGCTCCTATAATTCACCCCTCCACTTT. Protein product: CASSADRSSYNSPLHF.

V gene TRBV19 combines with J gene TRBJ1-5; no clear D. Germline V CDR1 and CDR2: LNHDA, SQIVND (reference sequence). The CDR3 runs 17 residues. V was shortened by 7 bases and J by 5 bases, with 24 bases between the two germline ends. CDR3 DNA: TGTGCCAGTAAACCTCACGCCGGTGGGCTAGCGGATCAGCCCCAGCATTTT. This encodes CASKPHAGGLADQPQHF.

The gene calls are TRBV11-2 and TRBJ2-4; perhaps TRBD1 as D (8 bases). Germline-derived CDR1 and CDR2 are SGHAT and FQNNGV. The V end was cut by 4 bases, the J end by 6 bases, with 16 bases between. The CDR3 consists of 15 residues. The CDR3, as DNA: TGTGCCAGCAGCTCCCTACAGGGGGAGGGAAACATTCAGTACTTC. Its translation: CASSSLQGEGNIQYF.

This clone was recorded once. This rearrangement joins TRBV18 to TRBJ1-1; D is uncertain. The CDR3 contains 13 residues. V dropped 3 bases and J dropped 8 bases, with 13 bases sitting between them. Germline V gene lookup returns CDR1 KGHSH and CDR2 LQKENI. The CDR3 is CASSPGLRGEAFF. The CDR3 region has the DNA TGTGCCAGCTCACCCGGGCTGCGGGGAGAAGCTTTCTTT.

This sequence joins TRBV7-2 and TRBJ1-2; 7 nucleotides align to TRBD1. Germline V gives CDR1 SGHTA, CDR2 FQGNSA. V was pared by 5 bases and J by 1 base, with 10 bases of the junction left unmatched. The CDR3 is 16 amino acids. The CDR3 is CASSRDSYPLNYGYTF. The CDR3 DNA reads TGTGCCAGCAGCCGGGACAGCTATCCACTTAACTATGGCTACACCTTC.

The rearrangement uses TRBV10-3 and TRBJ1-3; possible D gene TRBD1, 6 bases. This CDR3 contains 12 residues. Germline V gene data show CDR1 as ENHRY and CDR2 as SYGVKD. Trimming shortened V by 6 bases and J by 8 bases, and 11 bases separated the two germline ends. CDR3 DNA: TGTGCCATCAGGAACGAGGGGGACACCATATATTTT. This sequence encodes CAIRNEGDTIYF.

This chain links TRBV5-1 with TRBJ2-1; 10 bases fit TRBD2. Germline V CDR1 and CDR2: SGHRS, YFSETQ. This CDR3 comprises 17 residues. The J segment lost 4 bases and the V segment lost 0 bases, leaving 7 bases of the junction unmatched. The CDR3 loop reads CASSLAWTSGIYNEQFF. CDR3 in DNA: TGCGCCAGCAGCTTGGCCTGGACTAGCGGTATTTACAATGAGCAGTTCTTC.

CDR3 sequence: CASSWNPGETQYF. The CDR3 DNA is TGTGCCAGCAGCTGGAACCCAGGAGAGACCCAGTACTTC. The V call is TRBV9, the J call TRBJ2-5, with D unresolved. Germline CDR1 and CDR2: SGDLS and YYNGEE. Trimming pared 4 bases from V and 4 bases from J, leaving 11 bases between. The CDR3 consists of 13 residues.